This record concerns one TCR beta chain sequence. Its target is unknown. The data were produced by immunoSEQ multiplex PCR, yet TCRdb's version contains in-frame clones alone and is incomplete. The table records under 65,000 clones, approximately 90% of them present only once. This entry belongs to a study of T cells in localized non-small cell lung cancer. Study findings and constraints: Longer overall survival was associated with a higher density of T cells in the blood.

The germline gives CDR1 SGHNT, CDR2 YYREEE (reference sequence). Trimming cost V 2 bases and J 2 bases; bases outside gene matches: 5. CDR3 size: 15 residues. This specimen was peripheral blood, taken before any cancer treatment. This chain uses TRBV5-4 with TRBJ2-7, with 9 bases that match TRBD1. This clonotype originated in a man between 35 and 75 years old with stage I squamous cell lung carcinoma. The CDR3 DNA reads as TGTGCCAGCAGCTTCGGGACAGGGAGTACCTACGAGCAGTACTTC. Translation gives CASSFGTGSTYEQYF.